These 15 T cell receptor beta chains came from one sample sequenced in a study of blood T cell repertoires in COVID-19. Libraries were prepared by immunoSEQ multiplex PCR; TCRdb keeps only in-frame clonotypes and omits some of them. The table lists about 59,000 clones, around 82% of them singletons. Material: peripheral blood. The receptors originated from a man between 60 and 75 years old with acute or convalescent COVID-19.

This clone was recorded once. The chain joins TRBV4-2 to TRBJ2-3; no definite D call. Between the trimmed V and J ends, which lost 3 bases and 5 bases, there was a span of 12 bases. Germline loops: CDR1 LGHNA, CDR2 YNFKEQ. CDR3 size: 14 residues. CDR3 region: CASSQLASVDTQYF. As DNA, the CDR3 is TGTGCCAGCAGCCAGCTGGCATCAGTAGATACGCAGTATTTT.

The genes are TRBV29-1 and TRBJ1-2; D possibly corresponds to TRBD1 (6 bases). This CDR3 has 10 residues. Germline V CDR1 and CDR2: SQVTM, ANQGSEA. V lost 6 bases and J lost 8, with 10 bases in between. The CDR3: CSVDSSGYTF. Here the CDR3 DNA reads TGCAGCGTGGACAGTTCGGGCTACACCTTC.

The chain has TRBV24-1 and TRBJ2-4, with 10 nucleotides matching TRBD2. The CDR3 spans 14 residues. Germline assignment: CDR1 KGHDR and CDR2 SFDVKD. Losses at the gene ends were 11 bases for V and 4 bases for J; bases not matched to a gene: 7. The CDR3 region is CAIPAAGGKNIQYF. The CDR3 DNA sequence: TGTGCCATCCCCGCAGCGGGGGGGAAAAACATTCAGTACTTC.

This clone appeared once. The rearrangement joins TRBV28 to TRBJ2-5; possible D gene TRBD2, 6 bases. The CDR3 runs to 12 residues. CDR1 and CDR2 (germline): MDHEN, SYDVKM. The V and J ends lost 6 bases and 11 bases respectively, with 16 bases between them. The CDR3 loop is CASRTVPGVQYF. CDR3 sequence (DNA): TGTGCCAGCAGGACCGTCCCGGGAGTTCAGTACTTC. The full variable domain, rest sourced from reference TRBV28 and TRBJ2-5, is DVKVTQSSRYLVKRTGEKVFLECVQDMDHENMFWYRQDPGLGLRLIYFSYDVKMKEKGDIPEGYSVSREKKERFSLILESASTNQTSMYLCASRTVPGVQYFGPGTRLLVL.

V is TRBV19 and J is TRBJ2-1, with 14 bases fitting TRBD2. CDR1 and CDR2 (germline): LNHDA, SQIVND (reference sequence). This CDR3 has 16 amino acids. V was clipped by 6 bases and J by 7 bases; unmatched bases: 8. The CDR3 sequence is CASSRLAGGPRNEQFF. The CDR3 nucleotides read TGTGCCAGTAGCCGACTAGCGGGGGGGCCGCGGAATGAGCAGTTCTTC. Supplemented by reference TRBV19 and TRBJ2-1, the full variable domain reads DGGITQSPKYLFRKEGQNVTLSCEQNLNHDAMYWYRQDPGQGLRLIYYSQIVNDFQKGDIAEGYSVSREKKESFPLTVTSAQKNPTAFYLCASSRLAGGPRNEQFFGPGTRLTVL.

The chain carries TRBV23-1 and TRBJ2-7, with D possibly being TRBD1 (6 bases). TRBV23-1 is assigned to the ORF class and has an uncertain function. Trimming pared 4 bases from V and 6 bases from J, leaving 10 bases between. This CDR3 comprises 12 residues. The CDR3 spells CASSPYRAEQYF. The CDR3 bases are TGCGCCAGCAGTCCTTACAGGGCCGAGCAGTACTTC.

The chain has TRBV6-9 and TRBJ1-5; perhaps TRBD1 as D (5 bases). Trimming removed 7 bases at V and 0 bases at J, with 19 bases between. The CDR3 extends over 17 amino acids. Looked up from germline, CDR1 is MNHGY and CDR2 is SVAAGI. The CDR3 region has the DNA TGTGCCAGCACCGTCCTTCGGGACTTCGATAGCAATCAGCCCCAGCATTTT. Translation: CASTVLRDFDSNQPQHF.

This sequence joins TRBV5-4 and TRBJ2-5; TRBD1 is a possible D gene (7 bases). This CDR3 has 15 amino acids. V was clipped by 1 base and J by 2 bases, with 12 bases between them. Germline CDR1 and CDR2: SGHNT and YYREEE (reference sequence). CDR3 bases: TGTGCCAGCAGCTTGCCGTCAGGGGGGCAAGAGACCCAGTACTTC. It codes for CASSLPSGGQETQYF.

This rearrangement joins TRBV19 to TRBJ2-5; D perhaps matches TRBD2 (5 bases). Trimming stripped 8 bases from V and 5 bases from J, with 18 bases between. The CDR3 totals 14 residues. CDR1 and CDR2 (germline): LNHDA, SQIVND (reference sequence). As DNA, the CDR3 is TGTGCCAGTCGGGGTTTGGCTATTTCGGAGACCCAGTACTTC. Translating it yields CASRGLAISETQYF.

The V call is TRBV6-5, the J call TRBJ2-2; 7 nucleotides align to TRBD1. Germline CDR1 MNHEY, CDR2 SVGAGI. J was trimmed by 7 bases and V by 11 bases; bases with no gene match: 13. The length of the CDR3 is 14 residues. In nucleotides, the CDR3 is TGTGCCGGAGACCGGGACAGATGGAGCGGGGAGCTGTTTTTT. It yields the protein CAGDRDRWSGELFF.

The CDR3 coding sequence is TGTGCCAGCAGCCCGATCTCCGGGACAGGCGTTTCCTACGAGCAGTACTTC. Amino acids: CASSPISGTGVSYEQYF. The rearrangement links TRBV4-2 to TRBJ2-7; 8 bases line up with TRBD1. The CDR3 is made up of 17 amino acids. With 4 bases clipped from V and 1 base from J, the junction kept 12 bases outside the gene matches. CDR1 is LGHNA and CDR2 is YNFKEQ in the germline V gene.

This chain uses TRBV7-9 with TRBJ2-1, with 7 nucleotides matching TRBD2. Trimming took 5 bases from V and 2 from J; bases not matched to a gene: 6. The germline CDR1 and CDR2 sequences are SEHNR and FQNEAQ (reference sequence). This CDR3 has 15 residues. Here the CDR3 DNA reads TGTGCCAGCAGCCTGAGCGGGGATCCCTACAATGAGCAGTTCTTC. Translated: CASSLSGDPYNEQFF.

The chain carries TRBV6-1 and TRBJ1-6; D remains unclear. The CDR3 consists of 11 residues. CDR1 is MNHNS and CDR2 is SASEGT in the germline V gene. V gave up 3 bases and J gave up 9 bases, with 3 bases separating them. CDR3 sequence (DNA): TGTGCCAGCAGTGAGAGTTCACCCCTCCACTTT. Translation gives CASSESSPLHF.

The chain joins TRBV9 to TRBJ2-5; 8 bases fit TRBD1. The length of the CDR3 is 16 residues. Germline-derived CDR1 and CDR2 are SGDLS and YYNGEE. With V trimmed by 3 bases and J by 4 bases, 11 bases remained unmatched. In DNA, the CDR3 is TGTGCCAGCAGCGCCGCCCCAGGACAGGGTGGAGAGACCCAGTACTTC. It encodes CASSAAPGQGGETQYF.

This sequence joins TRBV19 and TRBJ2-4; 11 positions agree with TRBD1. This CDR3 is 15 amino acids long. Trimming removed 3 bases from V and 7 bases from J; junction bases left unmatched: 5. The germline gives CDR1 LNHDA, CDR2 SQIVND (reference sequence). The CDR3, as DNA: TGTGCCAGTAGTATTGGGACAGGGGGGAGGAACATTCAGTACTTC. Translating it yields CASSIGTGGRNIQYF.